Each of the 30 T cell receptor beta chains below was sequenced from the same sample in a study of beta chain features in type 1 diabetes. The study reverse transcribed the entire isolated RNA, so it sequenced expressed TCRB transcripts. Data came from immunoSEQ multiplex PCR; TCRdb stores just in-frame clones and leaves some out. The sample lists roughly 370,000 clones, approximately 15% occurring once. Sequencing used naive CD4+ T cells from blood. The origin of the receptors is a man aged 25-45 years in good health.

This clone has more than one count but fewer than ten. V and J are TRBV2 and TRBJ2-7; 9 positions agree with TRBD1. This CDR3 has 15 amino acids. Per the germline V gene, CDR1 is SNHLY and CDR2 is FYNNEI. The trim removed 4 bases at V and 5 bases at J, leaving 9 bases unmatched. DNA of the CDR3: TGTGCCAGCAGTGCCGGGACAGGGAACGGGAACGAGCAGTACTTC. Encoded protein: CASSAGTGNGNEQYF.

The gene calls are TRBV5-6 and TRBJ1-2; D ambiguous. V was trimmed by 1 base and J by 7 bases, leaving 17 bases between them. Germline V gives CDR1 SGHDT, CDR2 YYEEEE. The CDR3 extends over 15 amino acids. The chain's CDR3 is CASSLLTAEAVGYTF. Written as DNA, the CDR3 is TGTGCCAGCAGCTTGCTGACGGCGGAAGCGGTTGGCTACACCTTC.

This clone is a singleton in its sample. The V call is TRBV11-3, the J call TRBJ1-1; no clear D. The CDR3 is 16 amino acids. The germline CDR1 and CDR2 sequences are SGHNT and YENEEA. Trimming took 0 bases from V and 0 from J, leaving 11 bases between them. In nucleotides, the CDR3 is TGTGCCAGCAGCTTAGAGTCTTGGTTAATGAACACTGAAGCTTTCTTT. Its translation: CASSLESWLMNTEAFF.

V usage is TRBV4-3 and J usage is TRBJ2-1; 10 bases match TRBD2. CDR3 length: 17 residues. Trimming cost V 3 bases and J 4 bases; bases outside gene matches: 9. The germline CDR1 and CDR2 sequences are LGHNA and YSLEER. The chain's CDR3 is CASSQGPSGSGYNEQFF. Here the CDR3 DNA reads TGCGCCAGCAGCCAGGGACCTAGCGGGAGTGGGTACAATGAGCAGTTCTTC.

This clone occurred a few times. The V and J genes are TRBV7-9 and TRBJ2-2; no firm D call. There are 16 residues in the CDR3. Looked up from germline, CDR1 is SEHNR and CDR2 is FQNEAQ (reference sequence). The V end lost 3 bases, the J end lost 3 bases, and 14 bases lay between the germline ends. CDR3 sequence (DNA): TGTGCCAGCAGCTTCGTCACGGGCCGGGACACCGGGGAGCTGTTTTTT. Translating gives CASSFVTGRDTGELFF.

A few counts support this clone. V gene TRBV11-3 combines with J gene TRBJ2-1, with 10 bases lining up with TRBD2. The CDR3 totals 16 residues. Trimming took 1 base from V and 5 from J; bases not matched to a gene: 5. Germline CDR1 is SGHNT and CDR2 is YENEEA. This chain's CDR3 is CASSLAGLARNNEQFF. The CDR3 DNA is TGTGCCAGCAGCTTAGCGGGACTAGCGAGAAACAATGAGCAGTTCTTC.

The table lists this clone with a few counts. The V and J genes are TRBV18 and TRBJ2-2; D is perhaps TRBD2 (6 bases). Germline assignment: CDR1 KGHSH and CDR2 LQKENI. The CDR3 runs 16 residues. V was cut by 0 bases and J by 3 bases, with 11 bases left in between. The DNA of the CDR3 is TGTGCCAGCTCACCACCGGGACTCCGTCACACCGGGGAGCTGTTTTTT. This encodes CASSPPGLRHTGELFF.

This clone was observed a handful of times. The chain has TRBV7-9 and TRBJ1-1; unclear D gene. The CDR3 runs to 14 residues. Germline-derived CDR1 and CDR2 are SEHNR and FQNEAQ (reference sequence). V dropped 0 bases and J dropped 7 bases, with 12 bases sitting between them. The CDR3 region is CASSLARSVNEAFF. As DNA, the CDR3 is TGTGCCAGCAGCTTAGCTCGCTCGGTTAATGAAGCTTTCTTT.

This clone was found a few times. The CDR3 loop is CASSRSVGTDTQYF. The CDR3 DNA reads as TGTGCCAGCAGCCGTTCTGTCGGCACAGATACGCAGTATTTT. This sequence joins TRBV7-9 and TRBJ2-3; D unclear. Germline-derived CDR1 and CDR2 are SEHNR and FQNEAQ (reference sequence). The CDR3 runs to 14 residues. Trimming removed 5 bases at V and 1 base at J, with 10 bases between.

This chain uses TRBV6-1 with TRBJ1-3; no firm D call. Trimming stripped 7 bases from V and 3 bases from J, with 7 bases between. The length of the CDR3 is 12 residues. Germline assignment: CDR1 MNHNS and CDR2 SASEGT. The chain's CDR3 is CASIYGGNTIYF. CDR3 sequence (DNA): TGTGCCAGCATTTACGGTGGAAACACCATATATTTT.

The CDR3 DNA is TGCGCCAGCAGCTTGAAAGGGCAAGCCTACGAGCAGTACTTC. Translated, it gives CASSLKGQAYEQYF. This chain uses TRBV5-1 with TRBJ2-7; the D is unclear. Trimming shortened V by 1 base and J by 2 bases, and 10 bases separated the two germline ends. The CDR3 is 14 amino acids. Per germline, CDR1 SGHRS and CDR2 YFSETQ. Full variable domain (rest looked up from reference TRBV5-1 and TRBJ2-7): KAGVTQTPRYLIKTRGQQVTLSCSPISGHRSVSWYQQTPGQGLQFLFEYFSETQRNKGNFPGRFSGRQFSNSRSEMNVSTLELGDSALYLCASSLKGQAYEQYFGPGTRLTVT.

This clone has just a few counts. This sample also contains other DNA sequences that code for the same CDR3. The rearrangement links TRBV30 to TRBJ2-6; possibly TRBD2 for D (6 bases). Trimming shortened V by 0 bases and J by 0 bases, and 6 bases separated the two germline ends. Germline CDR1 GTSNPN, CDR2 SVGIG (reference sequence). The CDR3 has 15 amino acids. Here the CDR3 DNA reads TGTGCCTGGAGTGTGGGAGGCTCTGGGGCCAACGTCCTGACTTTC. Translated, it gives CAWSVGGSGANVLTF.

V usage is TRBV15 and J usage is TRBJ1-5; TRBD1 is a possible D gene (5 bases). This CDR3 is built from 13 residues. Germline values: CDR1 LNHNV, CDR2 YYDKDF (reference sequence). Between the trimmed V and J ends, which lost 5 bases and 9 bases, there was a span of 14 bases. The CDR3 protein is CATSRDRIGPQHF. CDR3 nucleotide sequence: TGTGCCACCAGCCGGGACCGCATAGGGCCCCAGCATTTT. The whole variable domain, remainder taken from reference TRBV15 and TRBJ1-5, is DAMVIQNPRYQVTQFGKPVTLSCSQTLNHNVMYWYQQKSSQAPKLLFHYYDKDFNNEADTPDNFQSRRPNTSFCFLDIRSPGLGDTAMYLCATSRDRIGPQHFGDGTRLSIL.

Only a few counts were recorded for this clone. V is TRBV10-3 and J is TRBJ2-1, with D possibly being TRBD2 (5 bases). V was pared by 3 bases and J by 8 bases, with 8 bases between. The germline CDR1 and CDR2 sequences are ENHRY and SYGVKD. The CDR3 runs 12 residues. The CDR3 spells CAISENGDEQFF. For the CDR3, the DNA is TGTGCCATCAGTGAAAACGGGGATGAGCAGTTCTTC.

The rearrangement uses TRBV7-2 and TRBJ2-3, with D possibly being TRBD2 (5 bases). Trimming removed 5 bases from V and 6 bases from J, with 12 bases in between. The CDR3 is 13 residues long. Per germline, CDR1 SGHTA and CDR2 FQGNSA. CDR3 residues: CASSKPSLDTQYF. The CDR3, as DNA: TGTGCCAGCAGCAAACCTAGCTTGGATACGCAGTATTTT.

This clone was counted between two and nine times. V gene TRBV2 combines with J gene TRBJ2-1; D remains unclear. This CDR3 has 13 residues. Between the trimmed V and J ends, which lost 10 bases and 10 bases, there was a span of 20 bases. Germline V gene data show CDR1 as SNHLY and CDR2 as FYNNEI. CDR3 sequence: CATSSLQRMEQFF. Written as DNA, the CDR3 is TGTGCCACCTCAAGTCTACAGAGAATGGAGCAGTTCTTC.

This clone was seen a handful of times. The chain employs TRBV30 and TRBJ1-1; D is unresolved. CDR3 length equals 13 residues. CDR1 is GTSNPN and CDR2 is SVGIG in the germline V gene (reference sequence). Trimming pared 4 bases from V and 0 bases from J, leaving 9 bases between. Written as DNA, the CDR3 is TGTGCCTGGACCCCGCAAATGAACACTGAAGCTTTCTTT. It translates to CAWTPQMNTEAFF.

In nucleotides, the CDR3 is TGTGCCAGCAGTTTAGGTCTAGCGGGACCACCCCGCAAAAACATTCAGTACTTC. This encodes CASSLGLAGPPRKNIQYF. The rearrangement joins TRBV28 to TRBJ2-4; 9 bases agree with TRBD2. Germline V lookup: CDR1 MDHEN, CDR2 SYDVKM. This CDR3 contains 18 residues. V trimming: 2 bases; J trimming: 3 bases; junction bases outside the gene matches: 11.

This rearrangement joins TRBV14 to TRBJ2-2; D ambiguous. V gave up 4 bases and J gave up 4 bases, with 7 bases separating them. The V gene's germline CDR1 is SGHDN and CDR2 FVKESK. This CDR3 contains 13 residues. Written as DNA, the CDR3 is TGTGCCAGCAGCCTCAGGTTCACCGGGGAGCTGTTTTTT. Translating gives CASSLRFTGELFF.

This clone came up a few times. The chain combines TRBV7-9 with TRBJ2-3; 7 bases agree with TRBD1. The CDR3 is made up of 18 amino acids. Germline V gene lookup returns CDR1 SEHNR and CDR2 FQNEAQ (reference sequence). Unmatched junction bases numbered 16, after V lost 7 bases and J lost 0 bases. CDR3 nucleotide sequence: TGTGCCAGCACCATACTCCGGGACAGAACCACTAGCACAGATACGCAGTATTTT. Encoded protein: CASTILRDRTTSTDTQYF.

This clone was detected a few times. This rearrangement joins TRBV2 to TRBJ1-2; 10 nucleotides match TRBD1. Trimming at V came to 5 bases and at J to 5 bases, leaving 5 bases not matched to a gene. Germline V gene lookup returns CDR1 SNHLY and CDR2 FYNNEI. This CDR3 has 14 residues. Written as DNA, the CDR3 is TGTGCCAGCAGTCAGACAGGGGGCTGGTATGGCTACACCTTC. Translation gives CASSQTGGWYGYTF. The full variable domain, completed using reference TRBV2 and TRBJ1-2, is EPEVTQTPSHQVTQMGQEVILRCVPISNHLYFYWYRQILGQKVEFLVSFYNNEISEKSEIFDDQFSVERPDGSNFTLKIRSTKLEDSAMYFCASSQTGGWYGYTFGSGTRLTVV.

The gene calls are TRBV6-5 and TRBJ2-7; tentatively, D is TRBD2 (7 bases). Per germline, CDR1 MNHEY and CDR2 SVGAGI. The ends were cut back, 6 bases at V and 5 bases at J, with 14 bases in the middle. The CDR3 loop spans 13 amino acids. The CDR3 is CASSPGGRDEQYV. As DNA, the CDR3 is TGTGCCAGCAGCCCCGGGGGGCGCGACGAGCAGTACGTC.

This clone was recorded a few times. The chain has TRBV29-1 and TRBJ2-1; 15 nucleotides agree with TRBD2. Germline values: CDR1 SQVTM, CDR2 ANQGSEA. CDR3 length equals 14 residues. The ends lost 8 bases at V and 7 bases at J; junction bases unmatched: 6. CDR3 residues: CSTRGLAGGNEQFF. Written as DNA, the CDR3 is TGCAGCACAAGGGGACTAGCGGGAGGTAATGAGCAGTTCTTC.

The CDR3 bases are TGTGCCAGCAGGTCCTCGGGACCCAGATACAATGAGCAGTTCTTC. Residues: CASRSSGPRYNEQFF. V gene TRBV9 combines with J gene TRBJ2-1; D may match TRBD1 or TRBD2 (5 bases each). CDR3 length: 15 residues. V lost 5 bases, J lost 4 bases, and 16 bases lay in between. The V gene's germline CDR1 is SGDLS and CDR2 YYNGEE.

The V call is TRBV7-9, the J call TRBJ1-2, with a tentative D call TRBD1 (6 bases). CDR3 length: 13 residues. CDR1 and CDR2 from the germline V gene are SEHNR and FQNEAQ (reference sequence). Trimming shortened V by 5 bases and J by 6 bases, and 13 bases separated the two germline ends. In DNA form, the CDR3 reads TGTGCCAGCAGCCCCCGAGGGGGGGATGGCTACACCTTC. It codes for CASSPRGGDGYTF.

This clone was picked up a small number of times. The chain uses TRBV9 and TRBJ1-6, with 9 positions matching TRBD1. Germline-derived CDR1 and CDR2 are SGDLS and YYNGEE. The CDR3 totals 15 residues. The trim removed 3 bases at V and 7 bases at J, leaving 5 bases unmatched. CDR3 in DNA: TGTGCCAGCAGCGCTATAGGACAGGGGAATTCACCCCTCCACTTT. Its translation: CASSAIGQGNSPLHF.

The V and J genes are TRBV6-5 and TRBJ2-5; 7 positions agree with TRBD1. The junction had 5 bases not matched to a gene; V was cut back by 3 bases and J by 4 bases. Germline values: CDR1 MNHEY, CDR2 SVGAGI. The CDR3 runs to 14 residues. Here the CDR3 DNA reads TGTGCCAGCAGTTATCAGAAGGGGGCAGAGACCCAGTACTTC. This codes for CASSYQKGAETQYF.

This clone was seen a few times. The chain joins TRBV5-6 to TRBJ1-1; unclear D gene. V gave up 4 bases and J gave up 1 base, with 8 bases separating them. In germline, CDR1 is SGHDT, CDR2 YYEEEE. This CDR3 has 13 residues. CDR3 sequence (DNA): TGTGCCAGCAGCCTCGTCGCGAACACTGAAGCTTTCTTT. Encoded protein: CASSLVANTEAFF.

This clone showed up just a few times. This sequence joins TRBV7-2 and TRBJ2-5, with TRBD2 matching 7 bases. Losses at the gene ends were 5 bases for V and 0 bases for J; bases not matched to a gene: 3. The CDR3 runs to 14 residues. Germline V lookup: CDR1 SGHTA, CDR2 FQGNSA. The CDR3 is CASSLGTNQETQYF. CDR3 DNA sequence: TGTGCCAGCAGCCTCGGGACTAACCAAGAGACCCAGTACTTC.

Details on this clone: The identical CDR3 is also encoded by other nucleotide sequences in the sample. CDR3 DNA: TGCAGTGCGCGCTTGAACACTGAAGCTTTCTTT. Amino acids: CSARLNTEAFF. The chain is built from TRBV20-1 and TRBJ1-1, with D unclear. This CDR3 spans 11 amino acids. Germline V gene sequence: CDR1 DFQATT, CDR2 SNEGSKA (reference sequence). V shed 6 bases and J shed 0 bases, with 5 bases lying between them.